The 11 T cell receptor beta chains listed next were all sequenced from one sample in a study of identical twins. MiXCR was run by TCRdb on the 5' RACE reads, yielding one entry per CDR3 protein. The table records some 500,000 distinct CDR3 sequences, 13% to 15% of them present only once. This sample also appeared in a second study, on yellow fever vaccine responses in identical twins.

The source material was CD4+ T cells sorted from blood. The receptors come from a young woman in good health.

The genes are TRBV10-3 and TRBJ2-5; D is undetermined. This CDR3 comprises 13 residues. Germline assignment: CDR1 ENHRY and CDR2 SYGVKD. The germline V and J ends were trimmed by 10 bases and 5 bases, with 17 bases remaining between them. The CDR3 DNA reads TGTGCCACCTCTGCGGACGGTTTCGAGACCCAGTACTTC. It codes for CATSADGFETQYF.

The chain is built from TRBV7-2 and TRBJ2-7; possibly TRBD1 or TRBD2 for D (6 bases each). CDR3 size: 15 residues. The V end lost 1 base, the J end lost 1 base, and 11 bases lay between the germline ends. CDR1 is SGHTA, CDR2 FQGNSA, per germline. CDR3 bases: TGTGCCAGCAGCTTAGTGTGGAGGGGGTCCTACGAGCAGTACTTC. Encoded protein: CASSLVWRGSYEQYF.

J is TRBJ2-6 and V is TRBV3-1; maybe TRBD1 (5 bases). From germline, CDR1 is LGHDT and CDR2 YNNKEL (reference sequence). Trimming cost V 0 bases and J 0 bases, with 18 bases left between them. The CDR3 runs 20 residues. The CDR3 DNA reads TGTGCCAGCAGCCAAGATATAAGGAGAGGACACATCTCTGGGGCCAACGTCCTGACTTTC. Amino acids: CASSQDIRRGHISGANVLTF.

The table lists this clonotype with a few counts. The chain combines TRBV4-3 with TRBJ2-4; D might be TRBD1 or TRBD2, each matching 7 bases. V lost 1 base and J lost 2, with 24 bases in between. Per the germline V gene, CDR1 is LGHNA and CDR2 is YSLEER. The CDR3 is made up of 20 amino acids. The chain's CDR3 is CASSQALGQGGKVTKNIQYF. The CDR3 coding sequence is TGCGCCAGCAGCCAAGCCTTAGGGCAGGGGGGGAAGGTGACCAAAAACATTCAGTACTTC.

This clonotype was counted only a few times. The chain links TRBV6-1 to TRBJ2-7; TRBD1 is a possible D gene (5 bases). The CDR3 covers 14 residues. Trimming took off 2 bases at V and 2 bases at J, with 10 bases between the two ends. Looked up from germline, CDR1 is MNHNS and CDR2 is SASEGT. For the CDR3, the DNA is TGTGCCAGCAGTGAACTAGGGGATGCCTACGAGCAGTACTTC. The encoded protein is CASSELGDAYEQYF.

This clonotype showed up just a few times. The chain has TRBV5-1 and TRBJ2-3, with D possibly TRBD1 on 5 matching bases. This CDR3 has 16 residues. The ends were cut back, 5 bases at V and 0 bases at J, with 16 bases in the middle. Per the germline V gene, CDR1 is SGHRS and CDR2 is YFSETQ. CDR3 in amino acids: CASRPTGSTSTDTQYF. CDR3 DNA: TGCGCCAGCAGACCTACAGGTTCTACTAGCACAGATACGCAGTATTTT.

This sequence joins TRBV25-1 and TRBJ2-2, with D unclear. Trimming shortened V by 6 bases and J by 5 bases, and 7 bases separated the two germline ends. CDR3 length: 12 residues. CDR1 MGHDK and CDR2 SYGVNS come from the germline V gene. DNA for the CDR3: TGTGCCAGCAGATCCGTGACCGGGGAGCTGTTTTTT. This gives the protein CASRSVTGELFF.

This clonotype was found a few times. The rearrangement joins TRBV7-2 to TRBJ2-1; D is possibly TRBD2 (6 bases). The germline V gene has CDR1 SGHTA and CDR2 FQGNSA. The V and J ends lost 5 bases and 0 bases respectively, with 11 bases between them. The CDR3 totals 15 residues. The CDR3 is CASSAGSSSYNEQFF. As DNA, the CDR3 is TGTGCCAGCAGCGCGGGATCCAGCTCCTACAATGAGCAGTTCTTC.

The chain carries TRBV18 and TRBJ2-3, with 7 bases aligning to TRBD2. The germline gives CDR1 KGHSH, CDR2 LQKENI. The CDR3 contains 17 residues. V lost 2 bases and J lost 2; bases outside the gene matches: 10. CDR3 in DNA: TGTGCCAGCTCACCATTGAGTCTAGCGGAGATCACAGATACGCAGTATTTT. This translates into CASSPLSLAEITDTQYF.

The chain employs TRBV6-2 or TRBV6-3 and TRBJ2-3; D is possibly TRBD1 (6 bases). The germline V and J ends were trimmed by 5 bases and 2 bases, with 20 bases remaining between them. The CDR3 sequence is 17 residues long. Germline loops: CDR1 MNHEY, CDR2 SVGEGT. CDR3: CASSQRDSRDITDTQYF. The CDR3 region has the DNA TGTGCCAGCAGTCAACGCGACTCCAGGGACATCACAGATACGCAGTATTTT.

This clonotype came up a few times. V gene TRBV5-4 combines with J gene TRBJ2-1, with TRBD2 matching 9 bases. Germline CDR1 SGHNT, CDR2 YYREEE (reference sequence). The V segment lost 0 bases and the J segment 8 bases; nucleotides outside the gene matches: 9. The CDR3 has 16 amino acids. The CDR3 DNA reads TGTGCCAGCAGCTTGGGCCCTAGCGGGATGGGCTATGAGCAGTTCTTC. It yields the protein CASSLGPSGMGYEQFF.